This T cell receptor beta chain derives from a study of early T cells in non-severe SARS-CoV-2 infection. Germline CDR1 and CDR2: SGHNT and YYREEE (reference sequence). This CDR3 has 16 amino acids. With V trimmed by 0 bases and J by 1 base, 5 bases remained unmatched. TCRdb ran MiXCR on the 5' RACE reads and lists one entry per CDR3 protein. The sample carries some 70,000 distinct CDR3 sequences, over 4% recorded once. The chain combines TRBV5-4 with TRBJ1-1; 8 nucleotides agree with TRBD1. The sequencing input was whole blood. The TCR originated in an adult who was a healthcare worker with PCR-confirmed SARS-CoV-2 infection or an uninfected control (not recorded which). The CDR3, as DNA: TGTGCCAGCAGCTTGGTGAGGACAGGGCCGAACACTGAAGCTTTCTTT. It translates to CASSLVRTGPNTEAFF.